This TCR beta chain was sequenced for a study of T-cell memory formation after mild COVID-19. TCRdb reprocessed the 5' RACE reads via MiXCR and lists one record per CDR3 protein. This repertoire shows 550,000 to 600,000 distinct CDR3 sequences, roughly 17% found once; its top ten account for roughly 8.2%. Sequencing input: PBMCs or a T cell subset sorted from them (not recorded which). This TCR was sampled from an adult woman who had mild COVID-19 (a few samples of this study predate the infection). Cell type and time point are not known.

This CDR3 is CSASSSNQPQHF. CDR3 DNA: TGCAGTGCTAGTAGTAGCAATCAGCCCCAGCATTTT. V gene TRBV20-1 combines with J gene TRBJ1-5; D remains ambiguous. Germline values: CDR1 DFQATT, CDR2 SNEGSKA (reference sequence). With 3 bases removed from V and 0 bases from J, the gap between germline ends came to 3 bases. The CDR3 length is 12 residues.